These 24 T cell receptor beta chains were all obtained from the same sample, sequenced in a study of blood T cell repertoires in COVID-19 (dated by TCRdb to 2018 to 2020). The library was prepared using the immunoSEQ multiplex PCR assay. The clones in this table, taken by TCRdb from immuneACCESS, are in-frame only. Not every clone is retained; where verified, under half of the shortfall comes from an unresolved V gene, and the cause of the rest is unknown. Recorded for this sample are roughly 100,000 clones; roughly 72% of them occurred a single time. The ten top clones hold 5% to 6.5% of the sample. Sequenced sample: peripheral blood. The receptors come from an elderly man with acute or convalescent COVID-19.

The chain has TRBV4-2 and TRBJ1-1, with 8 bases identical to TRBD1. CDR3 size: 15 residues. The V and J ends lost 3 bases and 5 bases, in that order; junction bases with no gene match: 8. The germline CDR1 and CDR2 sequences are LGHNA and YNFKEQ. CDR3 protein: CASSHLGQGGTEAFF. CDR3 sequence (DNA): TGTGCCAGCAGCCACCTTGGACAGGGAGGGACTGAAGCTTTCTTT.

The V call is TRBV5-4, the J call TRBJ2-7, with TRBD2 as a possible D gene (6 bases). The CDR3 is 16 amino acids. The germline V gene encodes CDR1 SGHNT and CDR2 YYREEE (reference sequence). V lost 0 bases to trimming and J lost 3 bases, with 16 bases between them. The CDR3 here is CASSLGAAGGVYEQYF. The CDR3 DNA sequence: TGTGCCAGCAGCTTGGGCGCAGCGGGCGGGGTCTACGAGCAGTACTTC.

The gene calls are TRBV7-2 and TRBJ2-5, with 11 bases matching TRBD2. The germline V gene encodes CDR1 SGHTA and CDR2 FQGNSA. This CDR3 is 15 amino acids long. With V trimmed by 6 bases and J by 7 bases, 10 bases remained unmatched. CDR3 residues: CASRPQLAGEGTQYF. CDR3 nucleotide sequence: TGTGCCAGCAGGCCTCAACTAGCGGGAGAGGGGACCCAGTACTTC.

In this sample, this clone turned up a few times. The chain carries TRBV9 and TRBJ1-6; maybe TRBD1 (5 bases). The CDR3 runs to 16 residues. CDR1 SGDLS and CDR2 YYNGEE come from the germline V gene. The V end lost 4 bases, the J end lost 7 bases, and 18 bases lay between the germline ends. CDR3 sequence reads: CASSPRAGVTNSPLHF. CDR3 DNA: TGTGCCAGCAGCCCTAGGGCGGGGGTGACAAATTCACCCCTCCACTTT.

This rearrangement joins TRBV18 to TRBJ1-3, with 10 bases matching TRBD1. J was trimmed by 2 bases and V by 2 bases; bases with no gene match: 0. The CDR3 consists of 15 residues. The germline V gene has CDR1 KGHSH and CDR2 LQKENI. In DNA form, the CDR3 reads TGTGCCAGCTCACCAGGGACAGGGGCTGGAAACACCATATATTTT. Encoded protein: CASSPGTGAGNTIYF.

This clone was counted only a few times. The rearrangement uses TRBV9 and TRBJ2-1; D is ambiguous. Germline V lookup: CDR1 SGDLS, CDR2 YYNGEE. The CDR3 consists of 14 residues. V lost 3 bases, J lost 9 bases, and 16 bases lay in between. In DNA form, the CDR3 reads TGTGCCAGCAGCGCAACCGTCAGTTCTAGTGAGCAGTTCTTC. This codes for CASSATVSSSEQFF.

The table lists this clone with a count of one. J is TRBJ1-5 and V is TRBV10-3, with 10 bases identical to TRBD1. Germline V lookup: CDR1 ENHRY, CDR2 SYGVKD. This CDR3 region has 15 residues. Unmatched junction bases numbered 5, after V lost 5 bases and J lost 4 bases. The CDR3 is CAISPRDRGNQPQHF. CDR3 coding DNA: TGTGCCATCAGTCCCCGGGACAGGGGAAATCAGCCCCAGCATTTT.

V usage is TRBV2 and J usage is TRBJ2-2, with 7 bases aligning to TRBD2. Germline trimming cut 1 base from V and 7 bases from J; bases unmatched to any gene: 6. The germline V gene encodes CDR1 SNHLY and CDR2 FYNNEI. This CDR3 is built from 15 residues. The DNA of the CDR3 is TGTGCCAGCAGTGAAGACTCACCGGGGGGCGGGGAGCTGTTTTTT. It yields the protein CASSEDSPGGGELFF.

The J gene is TRBJ2-7, the V gene TRBV18, with 10 nucleotides matching TRBD2. Germline lookup yields CDR1 KGHSH and CDR2 LQKENI. CDR3 length: 14 amino acids. The V and J ends lost 3 bases and 7 bases, in that order; junction bases with no gene match: 6. CDR3 DNA: TGTGCCAGCTCACCGGGACTAGCGAATGGGGAGCAGTACTTC. Residues: CASSPGLANGEQYF.

In its sample, this clone was seen many times. The chain carries TRBV5-6 and TRBJ2-1; 7 nucleotides align to TRBD2. Unmatched junction bases numbered 10, after V lost 4 bases and J lost 0 bases. The CDR3 runs 17 residues. Germline CDR1 reads SGHDT; CDR2 reads YYEEEE. This CDR3 is CASSQPGGDGSYNEQFF. For the CDR3, the DNA is TGTGCCAGCAGCCAGCCGGGAGGAGATGGCTCCTACAATGAGCAGTTCTTC. Complete variable domain (other parts from reference TRBV5-6 and TRBJ2-1): DAGVTQSPTHLIKTRGQQVTLRCSPKSGHDTVSWYQQALGQGPQFIFQYYEEEERQRGNFPDRFSGHQFPNYSSELNVNALLLGDSALYLCASSQPGGDGSYNEQFFGPGTRLTVL.

The chain employs TRBV7-9 and TRBJ1-6, with 7 bases aligning to TRBD1. Germline CDR1 and CDR2: SEHNR and FQNEAQ (reference sequence). The J segment lost 4 bases and the V segment lost 5 bases, leaving 5 bases of the junction unmatched. The CDR3 spans 15 residues. CDR3 in DNA: TGTGCCAGCAGCCCGGACAGGACTTATAATTCACCCCTCCACTTT. Translated: CASSPDRTYNSPLHF.

This clone was counted ten times or more. The chain has TRBV14 and TRBJ1-1; 7 bases agree with TRBD1. This CDR3 has 14 residues. J gave up 1 base and V 7 bases, and 6 bases lay outside the gene matches. The germline CDR1 and CDR2 sequences are SGHDN and FVKESK. CDR3 in DNA: TGTGCCAGCACCCAGGGACAGTCGAACACTGAAGCTTTCTTT. Translating it yields CASTQGQSNTEAFF.

This chain joins TRBV2 and TRBJ2-5; 11 bases match TRBD1. The CDR3 covers 14 residues. V lost 4 bases and J lost 5; bases outside the gene matches: 3. CDR1 and CDR2 from the germline V gene are SNHLY and FYNNEI. The CDR3 DNA is TGTGCCAGCAGTGGGACAGGGGGCGGGGAGACCCAGTACTTC. This translates into CASSGTGGGETQYF. Combining the CDR3 with reference TRBV2 and TRBJ2-5 gives the whole variable domain EPEVTQTPSHQVTQMGQEVILRCVPISNHLYFYWYRQILGQKVEFLVSFYNNEISEKSEIFDDQFSVERPDGSNFTLKIRSTKLEDSAMYFCASSGTGGGETQYFGPGTRLLVL.

The chain combines TRBV27 with TRBJ2-2, with 8 bases that match TRBD2. Germline V gene data show CDR1 as MNHEY and CDR2 as SMNVEV (reference sequence). This CDR3 region has 16 residues. The trim removed 2 bases at V and 4 bases at J, leaving 6 bases unmatched. CDR3 in amino acids: CASSLESGSVTGELFF. CDR3 in DNA: TGTGCCAGCAGTTTAGAAAGCGGGAGCGTCACCGGGGAGCTGTTTTTT.

The rearrangement joins TRBV9 to TRBJ1-6; the D gene is possibly TRBD1 (5 bases). This CDR3 spans 15 amino acids. Germline CDR1 reads SGDLS; CDR2 reads YYNGEE. With 0 bases removed from V and 5 bases from J, the gap between germline ends came to 9 bases. CDR3 in DNA: TGTGCCAGCAGCGTAGTCGCAGGGAATAATTCACCCCTCCACTTT. This codes for CASSVVAGNNSPLHF.

The V and J genes are TRBV6-4 and TRBJ1-5; 8 bases map to TRBD1. The CDR3 extends over 14 amino acids. V dropped 7 bases and J dropped 7; count of bases not matched to a gene: 9. Germline V gene lookup returns CDR1 MRHNA and CDR2 SNTAGT. This CDR3 reads CASIPQGANQPQHF. CDR3 DNA sequence: TGTGCCAGCATCCCTCAGGGGGCTAACCAGCCCCAGCATTTT.

The chain recombines TRBV18 with TRBJ2-7; a possible D gene is TRBD2 (6 bases). The length of the CDR3 is 15 residues. Germline V gene sequence: CDR1 KGHSH, CDR2 LQKENI. V lost 1 base, J lost 3 bases, and 13 bases lay in between. The CDR3 is CASSPLRGGDYEQYF. For the CDR3, the DNA is TGTGCCAGCTCACCACTCCGTGGAGGGGACTACGAGCAGTACTTC.

V is TRBV6-5 and J is TRBJ2-1; a possible D gene is TRBD2 (6 bases). The V gene's germline CDR1 is MNHEY and CDR2 SVGAGI. The CDR3 is made up of 14 amino acids. Trimming pared 10 bases from V and 6 bases from J, leaving 19 bases between. The CDR3, as DNA: TGTGCCATCCCCGGGGAACTAGCTCTCAATGAGCAGTTCTTC. Translating gives CAIPGELALNEQFF.

The chain uses TRBV9 and TRBJ2-4; TRBD1 is a possible D gene (5 bases). This CDR3 spans 12 amino acids. Trimming took 3 bases from V and 11 from J, leaving 12 bases between them. The germline V gene has CDR1 SGDLS and CDR2 YYNGEE. The CDR3 DNA is TGTGCCAGCAGCGCCTCAGGGTACGTTCAGTACTTC. Residues: CASSASGYVQYF. Filled out from reference TRBV9 and TRBJ2-4, the complete variable domain reads DSGVTQTPKHLITATGQRVTLRCSPRSGDLSVYWYQQSLDQGLQFLIQYYNGEERAKGNILERFSAQQFPDLHSELNLSSLELGDSALYFCASSASGYVQYFGAGTRLSVL.

V and J are TRBV12-5 and TRBJ1-5, with D tentatively TRBD1 (6 bases). Trimming pared 8 bases from V and 3 bases from J, leaving 11 bases between. The CDR3 is 13 amino acids. The germline gives CDR1 LGHNT, CDR2 FRNRAP. CDR3 bases: TGTGCTAGTCGAGGGGGAGACAATCAGCCCCAGCATTTT. Its protein product is CASRGGDNQPQHF.

This chain joins TRBV24-1 and TRBJ2-3; D remains ambiguous. The germline CDR1 and CDR2 sequences are KGHDR and SFDVKD. Trimming shortened V by 4 bases and J by 2 bases, and 6 bases separated the two germline ends. The CDR3 length is 13 residues. The CDR3 DNA follows: TGTGCCACCAGTGACACAAACACAGATACGCAGTATTTT. As protein: CATSDTNTDTQYF.

On this clone itself: At one end, the junction sequence differs from germline, possibly due to a read error. The chain recombines TRBV24-1 with TRBJ2-3, with 10 bases fitting TRBD2. In germline, CDR1 is KGHDR, CDR2 SFDVKD. The CDR3 runs to 14 residues. The CDR3 region has the DNA TGTGCCACCAGATCTAGCGGGAGCATAGATACGCAGTATTTT. Translating it yields CATRSSGSIDTQYF.

The CDR3 spells CASSSRSTSGDYEQYF. DNA of the CDR3: TGTGCCAGCAGCTCCCGTTCTACCTCGGGAGACTACGAGCAGTACTTC. The V call is TRBV5-5, the J call TRBJ2-7; D is perhaps TRBD2 (6 bases). Germline assignment: CDR1 SGHKS and CDR2 YYEKEE (reference sequence). Deletions cut 3 bases from V and 3 bases from J, with 19 bases between. This CDR3 spans 16 amino acids.

The V gene is TRBV5-6, the J gene TRBJ2-3; 7 bases are shared with TRBD2. V lost 0 bases, J lost 5 bases, and 6 bases stayed unmatched. The CDR3 is made up of 15 amino acids. Germline V gene lookup returns CDR1 SGHDT and CDR2 YYEEEE. CDR3 DNA sequence: TGTGCCAGCAGCTTGGTTGGGAGGGTCGGAGATACGCAGTATTTT. As protein: CASSLVGRVGDTQYF.